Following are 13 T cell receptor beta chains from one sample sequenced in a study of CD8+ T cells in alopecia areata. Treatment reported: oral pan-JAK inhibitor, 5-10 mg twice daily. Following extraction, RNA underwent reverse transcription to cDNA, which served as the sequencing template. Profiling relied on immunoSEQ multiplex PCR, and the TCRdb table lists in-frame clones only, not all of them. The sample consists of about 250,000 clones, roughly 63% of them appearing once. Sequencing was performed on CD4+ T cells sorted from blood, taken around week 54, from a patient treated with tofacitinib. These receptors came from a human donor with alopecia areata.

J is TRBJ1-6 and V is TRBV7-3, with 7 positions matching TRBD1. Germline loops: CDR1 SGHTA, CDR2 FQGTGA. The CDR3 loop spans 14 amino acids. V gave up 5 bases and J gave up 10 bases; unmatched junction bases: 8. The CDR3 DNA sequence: TGTGCCAGCAGCGCCCGACAGGGTGGATCACCCCTCCACTTT. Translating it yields CASSARQGGSPLHF.

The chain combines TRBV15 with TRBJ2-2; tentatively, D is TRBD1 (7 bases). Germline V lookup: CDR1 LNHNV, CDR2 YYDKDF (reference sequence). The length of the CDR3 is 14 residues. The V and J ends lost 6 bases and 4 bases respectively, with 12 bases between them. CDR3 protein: CATRDRRGTGELFF. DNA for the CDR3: TGTGCCACCAGGGACAGGAGGGGCACCGGGGAGCTGTTTTTT. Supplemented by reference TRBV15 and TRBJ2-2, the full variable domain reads DAMVIQNPRYQVTQFGKPVTLSCSQTLNHNVMYWYQQKSSQAPKLLFHYYDKDFNNEADTPDNFQSRRPNTSFCFLDIRSPGLGDTAMYLCATRDRRGTGELFFGEGSRLTVL.

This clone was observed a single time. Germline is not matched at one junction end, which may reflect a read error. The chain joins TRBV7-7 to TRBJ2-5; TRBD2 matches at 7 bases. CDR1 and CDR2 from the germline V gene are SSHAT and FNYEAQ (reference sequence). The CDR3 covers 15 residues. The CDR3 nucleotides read TGTGCTAGCAGCTTGGGCGGGAGCTACCAAGAGACCCAGTACTTC. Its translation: CASSLGGSYQETQYF.

CDR3 coding DNA: TGTGCCGGACGACAGGGTGGAGGGGCGGTTCGAGAGACCCAGTACTTC. This encodes CAGRQGGGAVRETQYF. The V call is TRBV30, the J call TRBJ2-5, with a weak D call TRBD1 (7 bases). The CDR3 spans 16 residues. CDR1 is GTSNPN, CDR2 SVGIG, per germline (reference sequence). V gave up 8 bases and J gave up 4 bases, with 26 bases separating them.

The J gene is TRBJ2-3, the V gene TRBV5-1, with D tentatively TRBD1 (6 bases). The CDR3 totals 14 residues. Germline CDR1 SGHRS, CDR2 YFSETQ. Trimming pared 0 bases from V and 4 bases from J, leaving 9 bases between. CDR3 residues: CASSLGQASDTQYF. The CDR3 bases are TGCGCCAGCAGCTTGGGACAGGCCTCAGATACGCAGTATTTT.

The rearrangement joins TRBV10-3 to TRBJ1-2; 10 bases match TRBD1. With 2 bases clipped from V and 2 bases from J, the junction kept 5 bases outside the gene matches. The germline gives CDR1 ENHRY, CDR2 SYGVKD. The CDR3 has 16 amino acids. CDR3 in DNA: TGTGCCATCAGTGAGGCCGCGACAGGGGGCAACTATGGCTACACCTTC. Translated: CAISEAATGGNYGYTF.

The CDR3 region is CASSEGTLGGYEQYF. The CDR3 bases are TGCGCCAGCAGCGAGGGGACTCTCGGTGGCTACGAGCAGTACTTC. The J gene is TRBJ2-7, the V gene TRBV5-1; D may be TRBD2 (6 bases). V was cut by 4 bases and J by 3 bases, with 17 bases left in between. Germline values: CDR1 SGHRS, CDR2 YFSETQ. The CDR3 is 15 residues long.

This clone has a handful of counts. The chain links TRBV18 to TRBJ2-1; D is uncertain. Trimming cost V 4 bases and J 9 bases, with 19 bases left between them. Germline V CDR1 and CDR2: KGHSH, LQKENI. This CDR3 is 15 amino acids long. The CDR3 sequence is CASSRSIPSLSEQFF. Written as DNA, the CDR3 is TGTGCCAGCTCACGATCCATTCCGTCTCTGAGTGAGCAGTTCTTC.

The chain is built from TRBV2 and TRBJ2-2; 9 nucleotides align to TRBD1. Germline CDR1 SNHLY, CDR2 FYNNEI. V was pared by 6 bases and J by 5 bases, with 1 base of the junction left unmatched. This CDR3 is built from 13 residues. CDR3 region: CASRGQGTGELFF. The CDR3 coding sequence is TGTGCCAGCAGGGGACAGGGAACCGGGGAGCTGTTTTTT.

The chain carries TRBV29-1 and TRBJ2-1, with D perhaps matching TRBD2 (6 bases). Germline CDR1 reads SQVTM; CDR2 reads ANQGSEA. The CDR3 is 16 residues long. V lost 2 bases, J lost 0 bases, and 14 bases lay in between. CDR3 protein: CSVEPGGPSSYNEQFF. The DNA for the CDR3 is TGCAGCGTTGAACCCGGGGGACCTAGCTCCTACAATGAGCAGTTCTTC.

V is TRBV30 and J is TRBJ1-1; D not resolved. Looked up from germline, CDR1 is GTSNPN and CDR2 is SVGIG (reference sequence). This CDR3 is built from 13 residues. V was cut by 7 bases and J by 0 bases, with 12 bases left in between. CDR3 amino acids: CAFKPGLNTEAFF. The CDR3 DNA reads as TGTGCCTTCAAGCCGGGTCTGAACACTGAAGCTTTCTTT. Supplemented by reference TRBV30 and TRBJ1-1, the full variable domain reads SQTIHQWPATLVQPVGSPLSLECTVEGTSNPNLYWYRQAAGRGLQLLFYSVGIGQISSEVPQNLSASRPQDRQFILSSKKLLLSDSGFYLCAFKPGLNTEAFFGQGTRLTVV.

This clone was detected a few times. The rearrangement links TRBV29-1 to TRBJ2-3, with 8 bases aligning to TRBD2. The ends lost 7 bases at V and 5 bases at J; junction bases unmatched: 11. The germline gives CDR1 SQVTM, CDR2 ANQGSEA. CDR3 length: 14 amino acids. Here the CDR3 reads CSATGAGGGDTQYF. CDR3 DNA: TGCAGCGCCACCGGTGCGGGGGGTGGAGATACGCAGTATTTT.

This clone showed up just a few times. CDR3 residues: CASSPPGSETQYF. The CDR3 bases are TGCGCCAGCAGCCCACCGGGGTCCGAGACCCAGTACTTC. The chain couples TRBV10-2 to TRBJ2-5; D is perhaps TRBD2 (5 bases). Trimming removed 6 bases at V and 5 bases at J, with 13 bases between. This CDR3 has 13 amino acids. Germline loops: CDR1 WSHSY, CDR2 SAAADI.